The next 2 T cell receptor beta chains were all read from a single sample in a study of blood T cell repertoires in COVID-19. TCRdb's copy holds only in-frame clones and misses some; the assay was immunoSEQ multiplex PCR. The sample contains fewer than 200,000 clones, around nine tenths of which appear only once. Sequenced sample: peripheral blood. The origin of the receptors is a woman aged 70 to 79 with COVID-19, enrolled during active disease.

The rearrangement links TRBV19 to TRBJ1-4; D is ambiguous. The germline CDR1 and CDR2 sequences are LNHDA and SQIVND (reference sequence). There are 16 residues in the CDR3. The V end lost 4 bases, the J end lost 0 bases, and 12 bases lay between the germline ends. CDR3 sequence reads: CASSSPGRATNEKLFF. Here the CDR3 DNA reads TGTGCCAGTAGTAGCCCCGGGCGGGCAACTAATGAAAAACTGTTTTTT.

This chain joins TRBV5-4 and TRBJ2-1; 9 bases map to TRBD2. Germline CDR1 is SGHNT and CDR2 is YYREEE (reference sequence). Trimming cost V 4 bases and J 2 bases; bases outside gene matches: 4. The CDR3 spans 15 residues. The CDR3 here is CASSTSGRPYNEQFF. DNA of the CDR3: TGTGCCAGCAGCACAAGCGGGAGGCCCTACAATGAGCAGTTCTTC.